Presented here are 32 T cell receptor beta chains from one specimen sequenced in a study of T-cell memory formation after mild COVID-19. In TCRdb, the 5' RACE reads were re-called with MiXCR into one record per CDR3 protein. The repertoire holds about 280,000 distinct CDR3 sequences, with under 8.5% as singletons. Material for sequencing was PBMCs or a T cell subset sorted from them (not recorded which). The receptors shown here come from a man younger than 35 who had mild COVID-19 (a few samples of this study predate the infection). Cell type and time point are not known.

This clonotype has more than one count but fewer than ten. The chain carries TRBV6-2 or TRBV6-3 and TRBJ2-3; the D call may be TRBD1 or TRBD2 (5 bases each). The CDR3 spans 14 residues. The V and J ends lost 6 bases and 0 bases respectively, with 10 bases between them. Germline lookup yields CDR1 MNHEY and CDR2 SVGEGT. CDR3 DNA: TGTGCCAGCAGATTCTGGGGGAGCACAGATACGCAGTATTTT. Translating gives CASRFWGSTDTQYF.

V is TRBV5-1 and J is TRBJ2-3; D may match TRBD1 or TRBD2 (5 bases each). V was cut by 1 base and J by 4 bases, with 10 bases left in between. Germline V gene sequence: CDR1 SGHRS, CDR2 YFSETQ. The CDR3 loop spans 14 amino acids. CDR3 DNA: TGCGCCAGCAGCTTGAGTCGAGGGGCAGATACGCAGTATTTT. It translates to CASSLSRGADTQYF.

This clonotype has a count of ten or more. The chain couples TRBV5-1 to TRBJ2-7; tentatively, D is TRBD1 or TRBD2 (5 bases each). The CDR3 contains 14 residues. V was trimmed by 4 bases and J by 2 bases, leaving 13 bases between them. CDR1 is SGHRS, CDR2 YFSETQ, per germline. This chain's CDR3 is CASSLRDRAYEQYF. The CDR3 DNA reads TGCGCCAGCAGCCTCCGGGACCGAGCCTACGAGCAGTACTTC.

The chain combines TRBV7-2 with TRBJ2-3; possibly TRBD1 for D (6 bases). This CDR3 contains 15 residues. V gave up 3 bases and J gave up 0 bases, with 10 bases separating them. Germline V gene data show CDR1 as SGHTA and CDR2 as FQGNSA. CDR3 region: CASSFQTGSTDTQYF. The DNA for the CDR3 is TGTGCCAGCAGCTTCCAGACAGGAAGCACAGATACGCAGTATTTT.

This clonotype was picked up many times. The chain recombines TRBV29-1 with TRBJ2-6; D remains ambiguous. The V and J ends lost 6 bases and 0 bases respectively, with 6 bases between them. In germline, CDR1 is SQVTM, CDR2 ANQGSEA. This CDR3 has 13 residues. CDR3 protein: CSVALSGANVLTF. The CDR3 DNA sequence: TGCAGCGTGGCTCTCTCTGGGGCCAACGTCCTGACTTTC.

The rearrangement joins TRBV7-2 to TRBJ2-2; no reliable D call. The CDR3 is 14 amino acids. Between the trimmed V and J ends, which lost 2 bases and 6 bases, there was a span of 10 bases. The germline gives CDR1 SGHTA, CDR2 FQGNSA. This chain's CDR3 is CASSLNGGAGELFF. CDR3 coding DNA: TGTGCCAGCAGCTTAAACGGTGGAGCCGGGGAGCTGTTTTTT.

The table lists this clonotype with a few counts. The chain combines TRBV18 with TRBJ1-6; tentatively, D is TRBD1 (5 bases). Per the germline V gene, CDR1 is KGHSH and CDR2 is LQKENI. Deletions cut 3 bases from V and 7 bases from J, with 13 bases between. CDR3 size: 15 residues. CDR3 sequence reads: CASSPLDSVNSPLHF. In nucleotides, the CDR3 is TGTGCCAGCTCACCGCTCGACAGTGTAAATTCACCCCTCCACTTT. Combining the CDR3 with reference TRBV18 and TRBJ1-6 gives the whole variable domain NAGVMQNPRHLVRRRGQEARLRCSPMKGHSHVYWYRQLPEEGLKFMVYLQKENIIDESGMPKERFSAEFPKEGPSILRIQQVVRGDSAAYFCASSPLDSVNSPLHFGNGTRLTVT.

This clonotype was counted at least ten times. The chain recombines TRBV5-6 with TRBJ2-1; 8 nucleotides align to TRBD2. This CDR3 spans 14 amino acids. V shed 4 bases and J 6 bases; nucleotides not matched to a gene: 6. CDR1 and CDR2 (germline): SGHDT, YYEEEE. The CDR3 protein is CASSVGLAPNEQFF. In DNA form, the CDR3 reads TGTGCCAGCAGCGTCGGACTAGCTCCCAATGAGCAGTTCTTC.

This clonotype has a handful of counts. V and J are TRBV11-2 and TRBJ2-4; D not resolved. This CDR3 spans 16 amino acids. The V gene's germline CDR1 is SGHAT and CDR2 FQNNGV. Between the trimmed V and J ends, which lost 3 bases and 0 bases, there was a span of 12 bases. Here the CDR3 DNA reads TGTGCCAGCAGCTTTTATAGCAATAAAGCCAAAAACATTCAGTACTTC. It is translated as CASSFYSNKAKNIQYF.

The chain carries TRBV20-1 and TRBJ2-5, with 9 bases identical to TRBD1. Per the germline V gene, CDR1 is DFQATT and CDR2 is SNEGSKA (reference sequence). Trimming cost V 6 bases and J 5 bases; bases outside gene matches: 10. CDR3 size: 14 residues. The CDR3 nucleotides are TGCAGTGCCGAGGGACAGGGAAGGTGGGAGACCCAGTACTTC. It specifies CSAEGQGRWETQYF.

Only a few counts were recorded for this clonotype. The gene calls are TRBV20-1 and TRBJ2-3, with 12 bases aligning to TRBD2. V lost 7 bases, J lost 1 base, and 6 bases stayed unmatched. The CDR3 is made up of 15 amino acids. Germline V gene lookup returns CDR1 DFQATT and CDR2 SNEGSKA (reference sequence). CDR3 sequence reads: CSVDLAGGGTDTQYF. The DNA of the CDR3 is TGCAGTGTCGACCTAGCGGGGGGGGGCACAGATACGCAGTATTTT.

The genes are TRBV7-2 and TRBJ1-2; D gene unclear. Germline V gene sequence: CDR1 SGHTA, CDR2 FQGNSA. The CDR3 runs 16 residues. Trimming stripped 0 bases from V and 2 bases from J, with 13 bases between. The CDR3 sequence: CASSLASREANYGYTF. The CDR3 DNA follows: TGTGCCAGCAGCTTAGCTTCGAGGGAAGCGAACTATGGCTACACCTTC.

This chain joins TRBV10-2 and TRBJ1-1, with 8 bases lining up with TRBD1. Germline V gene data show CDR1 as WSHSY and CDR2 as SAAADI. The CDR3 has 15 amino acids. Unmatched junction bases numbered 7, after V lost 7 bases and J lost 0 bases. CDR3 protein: CASIISRGLNTEAFF. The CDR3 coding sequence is TGCGCCAGCATCATTAGCAGGGGGCTGAACACTGAAGCTTTCTTT.

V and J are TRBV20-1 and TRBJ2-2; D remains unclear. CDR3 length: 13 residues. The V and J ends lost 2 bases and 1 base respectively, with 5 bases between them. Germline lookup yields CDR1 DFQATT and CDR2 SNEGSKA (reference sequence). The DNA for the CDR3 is TGCAGTGCTAGAATGGGGAACACCGGGGAGCTGTTTTTT. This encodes CSARMGNTGELFF.

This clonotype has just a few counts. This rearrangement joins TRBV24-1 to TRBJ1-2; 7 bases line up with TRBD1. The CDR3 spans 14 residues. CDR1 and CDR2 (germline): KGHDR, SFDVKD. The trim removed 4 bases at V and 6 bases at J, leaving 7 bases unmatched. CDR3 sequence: CATSDDRDLHGYTF. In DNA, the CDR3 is TGTGCCACCAGTGACGACAGGGATTTGCATGGCTACACCTTC.

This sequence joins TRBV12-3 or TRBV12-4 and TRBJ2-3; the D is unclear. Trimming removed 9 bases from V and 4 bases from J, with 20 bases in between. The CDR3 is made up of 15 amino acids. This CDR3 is CASLRDRQLPDTQYF. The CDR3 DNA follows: TGTGCCAGTCTAAGGGATAGGCAGTTACCAGATACGCAGTATTTT.

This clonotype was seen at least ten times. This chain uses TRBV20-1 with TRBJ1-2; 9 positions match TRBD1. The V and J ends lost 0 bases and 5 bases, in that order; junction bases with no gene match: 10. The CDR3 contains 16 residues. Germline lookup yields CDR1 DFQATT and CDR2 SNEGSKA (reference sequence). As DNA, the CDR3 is TGCAGTGCTAGAGAGCCCTTGGGACAGGGAGAATATGGCTACACCTTC. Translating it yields CSAREPLGQGEYGYTF.

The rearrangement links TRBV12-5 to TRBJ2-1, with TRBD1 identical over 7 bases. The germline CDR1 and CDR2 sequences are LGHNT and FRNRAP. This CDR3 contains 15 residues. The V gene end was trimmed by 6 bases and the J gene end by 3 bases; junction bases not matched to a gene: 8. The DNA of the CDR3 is TGTGCTAGTGGCCCCGCAGGGGGTGGCTACAATGAGCAGTTCTTC. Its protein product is CASGPAGGGYNEQFF.

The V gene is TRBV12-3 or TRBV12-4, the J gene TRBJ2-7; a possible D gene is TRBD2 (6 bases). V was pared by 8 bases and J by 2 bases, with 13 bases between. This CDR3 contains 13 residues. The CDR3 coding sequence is TGTGCCAGCGGGAGGCCTGGGGCCTACGAGCAGTACTTC. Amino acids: CASGRPGAYEQYF.

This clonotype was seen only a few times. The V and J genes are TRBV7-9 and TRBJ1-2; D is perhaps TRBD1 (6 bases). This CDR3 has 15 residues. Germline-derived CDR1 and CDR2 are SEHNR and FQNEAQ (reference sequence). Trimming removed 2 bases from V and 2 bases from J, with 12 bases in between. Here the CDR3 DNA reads TGTGCCAGCAGCTTAATGGAGGGGGAGAACTATGGCTACACCTTC. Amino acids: CASSLMEGENYGYTF.

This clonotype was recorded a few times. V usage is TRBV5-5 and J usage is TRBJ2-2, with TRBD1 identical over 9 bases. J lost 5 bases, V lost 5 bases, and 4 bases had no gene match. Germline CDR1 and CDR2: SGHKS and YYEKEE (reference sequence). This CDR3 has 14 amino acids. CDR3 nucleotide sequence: TGTGCCAGCAGGACAGGGGGGTGGACCGGGGAGCTGTTTTTT. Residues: CASRTGGWTGELFF. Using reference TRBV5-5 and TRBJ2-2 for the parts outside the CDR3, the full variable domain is DAGVTQSPTHLIKTRGQQVTLRCSPISGHKSVSWYQQVLGQGPQFIFQYYEKEERGRGNFPDRFSARQFPNYSSELNVNALLLGDSALYLCASRTGGWTGELFFGEGSRLTVL.

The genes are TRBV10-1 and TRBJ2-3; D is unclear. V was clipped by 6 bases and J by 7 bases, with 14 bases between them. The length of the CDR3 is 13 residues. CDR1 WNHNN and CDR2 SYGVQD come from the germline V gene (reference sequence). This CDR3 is CASSSGPPNTQYF. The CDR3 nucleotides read TGCGCCAGCAGCTCAGGACCACCCAATACGCAGTATTTT.

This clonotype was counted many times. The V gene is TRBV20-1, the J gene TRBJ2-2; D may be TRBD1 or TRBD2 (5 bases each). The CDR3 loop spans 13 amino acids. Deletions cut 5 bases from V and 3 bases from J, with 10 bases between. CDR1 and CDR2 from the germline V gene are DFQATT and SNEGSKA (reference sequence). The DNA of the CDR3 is TGCAGTGCTCGGGACCGCTACACCGGGGAGCTGTTTTTT. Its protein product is CSARDRYTGELFF.

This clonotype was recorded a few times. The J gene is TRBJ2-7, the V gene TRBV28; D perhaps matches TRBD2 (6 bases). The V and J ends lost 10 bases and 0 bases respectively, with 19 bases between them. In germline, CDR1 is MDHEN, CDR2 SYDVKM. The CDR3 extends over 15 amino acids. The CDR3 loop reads CATTRRGGSSYEQYV. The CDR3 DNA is TGTGCCACCACGCGGCGGGGTGGGAGCTCCTACGAGCAGTACGTC.

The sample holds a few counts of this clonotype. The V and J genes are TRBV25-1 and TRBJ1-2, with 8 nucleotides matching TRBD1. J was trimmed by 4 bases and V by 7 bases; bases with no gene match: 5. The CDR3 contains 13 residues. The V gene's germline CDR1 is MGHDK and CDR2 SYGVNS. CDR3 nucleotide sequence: TGTGCCAGCAATACAGGGGGTACCTATGGCTACACCTTC. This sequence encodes CASNTGGTYGYTF.

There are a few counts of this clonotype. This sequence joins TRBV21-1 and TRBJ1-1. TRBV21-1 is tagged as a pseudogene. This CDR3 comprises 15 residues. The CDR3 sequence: CASSLNEEGFTEAFF. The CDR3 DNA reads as TGTGCCAGCAGCCTCAATGAGGAGGGGTTCACTGAAGCTTTCTTT.

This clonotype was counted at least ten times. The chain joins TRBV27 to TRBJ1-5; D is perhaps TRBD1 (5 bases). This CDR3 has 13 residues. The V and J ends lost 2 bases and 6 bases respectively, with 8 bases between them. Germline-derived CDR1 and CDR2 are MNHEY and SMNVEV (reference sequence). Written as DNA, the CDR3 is TGTGCCAGCAGTTTACGGGGGTCTCAGCCCCAGCATTTT. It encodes CASSLRGSQPQHF.

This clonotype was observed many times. CDR3 sequence: CASSLDSGGGNIQYF. The CDR3 nucleotides read TGTGCCAGCAGCTTAGACTCTGGAGGGGGAAACATTCAGTACTTC. The rearrangement uses TRBV7-9 and TRBJ2-4; the D call may be TRBD1 or TRBD2 (6 bases each). There are 15 residues in the CDR3. Germline-derived CDR1 and CDR2 are SEHNR and FQNEAQ (reference sequence). V was shortened by 1 base and J by 6 bases, with 13 bases between the two germline ends.

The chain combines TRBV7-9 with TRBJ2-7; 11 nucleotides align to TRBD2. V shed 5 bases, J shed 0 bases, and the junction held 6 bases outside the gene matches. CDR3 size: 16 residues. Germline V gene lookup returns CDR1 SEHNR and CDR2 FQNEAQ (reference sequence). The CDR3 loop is CASSPPTSGVSYEQYF. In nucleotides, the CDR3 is TGTGCCAGCAGCCCGCCGACTAGCGGGGTCTCCTACGAGCAGTACTTC.

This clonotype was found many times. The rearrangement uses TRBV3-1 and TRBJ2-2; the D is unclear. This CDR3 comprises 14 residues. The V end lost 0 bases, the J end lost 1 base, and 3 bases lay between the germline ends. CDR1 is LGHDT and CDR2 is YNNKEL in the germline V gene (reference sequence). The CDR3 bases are TGTGCCAGCAGCCAAGATCTGAACACCGGGGAGCTGTTTTTT. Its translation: CASSQDLNTGELFF. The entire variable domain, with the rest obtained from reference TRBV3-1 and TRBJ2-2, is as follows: DTAVSQTPKYLVTQMGNDKSIKCEQNLGHDTMYWYKQDSKKFLKIMFSYNNKELIINETVPNRFSPKSPDKAHLNLHINSLELGDSAVYFCASSQDLNTGELFFGEGSRLTVL.

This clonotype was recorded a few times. The CDR3 region is CASSSRSEAFF. CDR3 nucleotides: TGTGCCAGCAGCTCCCGGTCTGAAGCTTTCTTT. This chain links TRBV7-9 with TRBJ1-1, with D uncertain. The CDR3 spans 11 residues. Trimming shortened V by 4 bases and J by 6 bases, and 6 bases separated the two germline ends. CDR1 is SEHNR and CDR2 is FQNEAQ in the germline V gene (reference sequence).

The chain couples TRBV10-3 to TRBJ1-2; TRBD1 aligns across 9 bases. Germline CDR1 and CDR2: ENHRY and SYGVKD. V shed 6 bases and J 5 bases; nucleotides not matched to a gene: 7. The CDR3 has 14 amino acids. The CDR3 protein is CAISVGQGEYGYTF. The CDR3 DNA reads TGTGCCATCAGCGTGGGACAGGGAGAATATGGCTACACCTTC.